The clone carrying this T cell receptor beta chain turned up a few times. Antigen: not known. Researchers amplified the TCR beta CDR3 regions from RNA transcripts. Carried out on the TCR CDR3, a first-round RT-PCR used the HTBI primer set. TCRdb processed the multiplex PCR reads anew with MiXCR; each CDR3 protein has one entry. The top ten hold less than 35% of the sample, which has nearly 750,000 distinct CDR3 sequences, around 40% seen once. The data derive from a study of T cells in Graves' hyperthyroidism and ophthalmopathy. Study findings and constraints: From stable hyperthyroidism, ophthalmopathy was separated by a 13 V-J model.

This clonotype was obtained from a woman aged 40 to 50 with Graves' hyperthyroidism. Sequenced material: blood.

The CDR3 loop reads CASSPGPPDGYTF. CDR3 nucleotide sequence: TGTGCCAGTAGCCCCGGGCCCCCGGATGGCTACACCTTC. The chain links TRBV19 to TRBJ1-2; D unresolved. The CDR3 sequence is 13 residues long. The germline gives CDR1 LNHDA, CDR2 SQIVND (reference sequence). The ends were cut back, 6 bases at V and 6 bases at J, with 14 bases in the middle.